This is a list of T cell receptor beta chains from one sample in a study of blood T cell repertoires in COVID-19. TCRdb's table, derived via immunoSEQ multiplex PCR, lists solely in-frame clones and lacks some. The sample includes 20,000 to 25,000 clones, about nine tenths of them seen just once. The source material was peripheral blood. All receptors come from a woman between 70 and 85 years old with active COVID-19. Both conserved end residues are part of each CDR3. A D gene is named only where the DNA matches it firmly. A clone size is listed for some rows: how often the clone was seen (once, few, many), or a class if it is expanded.

D gene	V gene	clone size	CDR3 length	J gene	CDR3 DNA	CDR3 protein
-	TRBV21-1	once	16	TRBJ1-1	TGTGCCAGCAGCAACTTGGGACAGACAATGAACACTGAAGCTTTCTTT	CASSNLGQTMNTEAFF
-	TRBV27	-	16	TRBJ1-2	TGTGCCAGCAGTGCCTCGCAATTGGAGGCTAACTATGGCTACACCTTC	CASSASQLEANYGYTF
-	TRBV2	-	14	TRBJ2-4	TGTGCCAGCAGTGAAGCGCTTCTGCAGGGCCGACAGTACTTC	CASSEALLQGRQYF
TRBD1	TRBV27	-	17	TRBJ2-3	TGTGCCAGCACCAAAGCTTCCGGGACAGGGGGCACAGATACGCAGTATTTT	CASTKASGTGGTDTQYF
-	TRBV2	-	13	TRBJ2-2	TGTGCCAGCAGTGTCAAGAACACCGGGGAGCTGTTTTTT	CASSVKNTGELFF
TRBD1	TRBV11-2	once	15	TRBJ1-4	TGTGCCAGCAGCCCGGGACAGGGGACTAATGAAAAACTGTTTTTT	CASSPGQGTNEKLFF
TRBD1	TRBV6-5	-	14	TRBJ1-2	TGTGCCAGCAGTAGGGACAGGGGGGAGTATGGCTACACCTTC	CASSRDRGEYGYTF
-	TRBV10-3	-	14	TRBJ2-1	TGTGCCACACGATTTAGCGACGTCTACAATGAGCAGTTCTTC	CATRFSDVYNEQFF
-	TRBV27	-	13	TRBJ2-5	TGTGCCAGCAGTTCACTAGGGCAAGAGACCCAGTACTTC	CASSSLGQETQYF
-	TRBV6-5	-	13	TRBJ1-2	TGTGCCAGCAGTTACAGACAGAACTATGGCTACACCTTC	CASSYRQNYGYTF
-	TRBV4-3	once	14	TRBJ2-7	TGCGCCAGCAGCCGTCAAATCACGGGCTACGAGCAGTACTTC	CASSRQITGYEQYF
-	TRBV4-2	-	22	TRBJ2-5	TGTGCCAGCAGCCAAGATCGTGCTAGATCCCCTATGACCCTTTCCTACCAAGAGACCCAGTACTTC	CASSQDRARSPMTLSYQETQYF
-	TRBV5-4	-	14	TRBJ2-1	TGTGCCAGCAGCTTGAGGGACTTTAACAATGAGCAGTTCTTC	CASSLRDFNNEQFF
-	TRBV4-2	-	15	TRBJ2-7	TGTGCCAGCAGCCAAGATTTGGTTAGCGGCTACGAGCAGTACTTC	CASSQDLVSGYEQYF
-	TRBV7-9	-	12	TRBJ2-5	TGTGCCAGCGGGGGGTCAGGGGAGACCCAGTACTTC	CASGGSGETQYF
-	TRBV5-1	-	15	TRBJ2-6	TGCGCCAGCAGCTTCCTCCCCTCTGGGGCCAACGTCCTGACTTTC	CASSFLPSGANVLTF
-	TRBV6-5	-	15	TRBJ2-7	TGTGCCAGCAGCCTTGTACAGCGGGCTAACTACGAGCAGTACTTC	CASSLVQRANYEQYF
-	TRBV24-1	-	11	TRBJ2-2	TGTGCCACCAGTGACGGGTGGGAGCTGTTTTTT	CATSDGWELFF
-	TRBV18	-	14	TRBJ2-4	TGTGCCAGCTCTCGCGAGTTAGCCAAAAACATTCAGTACTTC	CASSRELAKNIQYF
-	TRBV11-2	-	16	TRBJ2-5	TGTGCCAGCAGCTCTGGGCCTGGCATTCGTACAGAGACCCAGTACTTC	CASSSGPGIRTETQYF
TRBD2	TRBV4-2	once	18	TRBJ2-1	TGTGCCAGCAGCCAAGGTCCTAGCGGGTTGAGCTCCTACAATGAGCAGTTCTTC	CASSQGPSGLSSYNEQFF
TRBD2	TRBV3-1/TRBV3-2	-	15	TRBJ2-7	TGTGCCAGCAGCCTATCTAGCGGGGTTGGGCGGGAGCAGTACTTC	CASSLSSGVGREQYF
TRBD1	TRBV28	-	15	TRBJ2-1	TGTGCCAGCAGGCCACAGGGGGCCCATTCGAATGAGCAGTTCTTC	CASRPQGAHSNEQFF
-	TRBV3-1/TRBV3-2	-	12	TRBJ2-1	TGTGCCAGCAGCCAAGGAGTAACCGAGCAGTTCTTC	CASSQGVTEQFF
TRBD2	TRBV5-6	-	16	TRBJ2-7	TGTGCCAGCAGCCCCGCCGGTACTAGCGGGAGGAACGAGCAGTACTTC	CASSPAGTSGRNEQYF
-	TRBV28	-	14	TRBJ2-3	TGTGCCAGCAGTCCAGACAGACTTTTAGATACGCAGTATTTT	CASSPDRLLDTQYF
TRBD1	TRBV18	-	16	TRBJ1-2	TGTGCCAGCTCAGGAGCAGGACAGGGGGAAAGCTATGGCTACACCTTC	CASSGAGQGESYGYTF
-	TRBV3-1/TRBV3-2	-	16	TRBJ1-3	TGTGCCAGCAGCAAAACTCTGACAGGCTCTGGAAACACCATATATTTT	CASSKTLTGSGNTIYF
TRBD1	TRBV11-2	-	15	TRBJ1-3	TGTGCCAGCAAATGGACAGGGCCGACTGGAAACACCATATATTTT	CASKWTGPTGNTIYF